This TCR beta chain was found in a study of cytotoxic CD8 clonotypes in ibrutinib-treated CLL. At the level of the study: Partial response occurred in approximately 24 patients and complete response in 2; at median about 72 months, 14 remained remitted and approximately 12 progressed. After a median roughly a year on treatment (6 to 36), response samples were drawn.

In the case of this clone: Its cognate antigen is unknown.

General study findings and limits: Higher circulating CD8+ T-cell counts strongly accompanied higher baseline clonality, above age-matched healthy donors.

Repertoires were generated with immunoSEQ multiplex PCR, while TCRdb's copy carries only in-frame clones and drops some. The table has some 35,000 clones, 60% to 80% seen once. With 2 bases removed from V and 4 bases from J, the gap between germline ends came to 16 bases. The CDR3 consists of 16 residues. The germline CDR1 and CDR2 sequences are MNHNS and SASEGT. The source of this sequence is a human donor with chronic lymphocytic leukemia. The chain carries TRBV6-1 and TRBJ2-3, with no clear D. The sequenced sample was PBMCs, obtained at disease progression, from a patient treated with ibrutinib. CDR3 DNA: TGTGCCAGCAGTGAACTGCTGGGGTTTGGGGCAGATACGCAGTATTTT. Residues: CASSELLGFGADTQYF.